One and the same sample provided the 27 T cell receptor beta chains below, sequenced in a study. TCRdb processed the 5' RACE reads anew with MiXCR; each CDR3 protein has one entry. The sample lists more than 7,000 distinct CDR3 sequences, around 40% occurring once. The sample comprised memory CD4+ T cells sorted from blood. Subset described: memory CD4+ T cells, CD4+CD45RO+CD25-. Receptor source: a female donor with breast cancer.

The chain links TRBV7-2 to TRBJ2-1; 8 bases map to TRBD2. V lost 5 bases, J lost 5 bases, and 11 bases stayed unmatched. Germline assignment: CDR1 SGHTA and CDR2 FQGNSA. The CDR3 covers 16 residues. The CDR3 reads CASSHRGGTGNNEQFF. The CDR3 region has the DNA TGTGCCAGCAGCCACCGCGGGGGGACTGGAAACAATGAGCAGTTCTTC.

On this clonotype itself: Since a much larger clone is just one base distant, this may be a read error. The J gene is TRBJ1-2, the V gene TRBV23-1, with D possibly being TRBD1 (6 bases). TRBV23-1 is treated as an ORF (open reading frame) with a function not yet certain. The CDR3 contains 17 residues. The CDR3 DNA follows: TGCACCAGCAGTCTTCCAGACAGGACTGGCTGGTTTAACGGCTACACCTTC. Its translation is CTSSLPDRTGWFNGYTF.

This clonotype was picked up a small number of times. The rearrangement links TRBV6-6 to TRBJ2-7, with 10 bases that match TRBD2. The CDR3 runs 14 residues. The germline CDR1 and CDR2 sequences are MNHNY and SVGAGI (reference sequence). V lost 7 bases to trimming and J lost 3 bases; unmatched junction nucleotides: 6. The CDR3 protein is CASKSGGAVYEQYF. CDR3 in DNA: TGTGCCAGCAAGAGCGGGGGGGCGGTCTACGAGCAGTACTTC.

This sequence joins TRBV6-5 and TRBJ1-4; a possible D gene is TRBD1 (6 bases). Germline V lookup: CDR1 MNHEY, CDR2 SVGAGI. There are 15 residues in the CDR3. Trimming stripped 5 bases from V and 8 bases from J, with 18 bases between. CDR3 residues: CASSTGGGAGEKLFF. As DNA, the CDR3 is TGTGCCAGCAGTACGGGGGGGGGCGCAGGGGAAAAACTGTTTTTT.

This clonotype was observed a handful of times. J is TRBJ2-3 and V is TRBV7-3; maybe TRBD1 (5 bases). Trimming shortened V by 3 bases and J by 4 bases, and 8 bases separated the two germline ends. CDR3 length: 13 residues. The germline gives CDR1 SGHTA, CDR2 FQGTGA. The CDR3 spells CASSFQGPDTQYF. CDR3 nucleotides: TGTGCCAGCAGCTTCCAGGGCCCAGATACGCAGTATTTT.

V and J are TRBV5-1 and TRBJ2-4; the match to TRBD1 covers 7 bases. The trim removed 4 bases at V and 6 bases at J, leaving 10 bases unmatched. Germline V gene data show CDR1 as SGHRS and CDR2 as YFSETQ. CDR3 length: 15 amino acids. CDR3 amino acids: CASSQTGTVGNIQYF. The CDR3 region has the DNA TGCGCCAGCAGCCAGACAGGGACCGTTGGAAACATTCAGTACTTC.

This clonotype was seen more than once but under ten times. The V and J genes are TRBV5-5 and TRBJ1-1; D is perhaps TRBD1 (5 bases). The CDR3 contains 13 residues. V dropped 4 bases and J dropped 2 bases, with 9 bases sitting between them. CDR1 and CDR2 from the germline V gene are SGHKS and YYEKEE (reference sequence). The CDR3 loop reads CASSQQVNTEAFF. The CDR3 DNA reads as TGTGCCAGCAGCCAACAGGTTAACACTGAAGCTTTCTTT.

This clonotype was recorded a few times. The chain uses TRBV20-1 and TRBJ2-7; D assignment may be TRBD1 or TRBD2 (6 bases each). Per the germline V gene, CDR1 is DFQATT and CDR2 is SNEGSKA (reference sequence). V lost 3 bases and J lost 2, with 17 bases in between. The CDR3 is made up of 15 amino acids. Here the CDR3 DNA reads TGCAGTGCTAGGGGGGCCGGGACTCGCGCCTACGAGCAGTACTTC. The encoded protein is CSARGAGTRAYEQYF.

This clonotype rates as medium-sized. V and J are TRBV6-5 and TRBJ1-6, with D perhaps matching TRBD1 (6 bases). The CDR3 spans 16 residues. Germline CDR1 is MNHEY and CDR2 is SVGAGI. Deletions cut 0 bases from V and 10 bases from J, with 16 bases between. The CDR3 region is CASSYSLPAGDSPLHF. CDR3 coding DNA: TGTGCCAGCAGTTACTCGCTCCCCGCAGGGGACTCACCCCTCCACTTT.

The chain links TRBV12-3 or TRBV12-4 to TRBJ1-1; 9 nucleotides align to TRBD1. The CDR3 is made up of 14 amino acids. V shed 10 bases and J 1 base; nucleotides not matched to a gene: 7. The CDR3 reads CATYRGHGNTEAFF. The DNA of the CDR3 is TGTGCCACCTACAGGGGGCATGGGAACACTGAAGCTTTCTTT.

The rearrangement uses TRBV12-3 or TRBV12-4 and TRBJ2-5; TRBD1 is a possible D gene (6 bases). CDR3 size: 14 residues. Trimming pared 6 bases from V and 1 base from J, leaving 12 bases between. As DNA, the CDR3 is TGTGCCAGCAGCCATCGACAGGTCCAAGAGACCCAGTACTTC. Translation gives CASSHRQVQETQYF.

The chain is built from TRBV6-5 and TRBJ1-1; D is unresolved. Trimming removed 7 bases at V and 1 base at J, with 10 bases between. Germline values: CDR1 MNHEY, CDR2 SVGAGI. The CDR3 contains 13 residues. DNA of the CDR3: TGTGCCAGCAAGGAAGAACGGAACACTGAAGCTTTCTTT. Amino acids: CASKEERNTEAFF.

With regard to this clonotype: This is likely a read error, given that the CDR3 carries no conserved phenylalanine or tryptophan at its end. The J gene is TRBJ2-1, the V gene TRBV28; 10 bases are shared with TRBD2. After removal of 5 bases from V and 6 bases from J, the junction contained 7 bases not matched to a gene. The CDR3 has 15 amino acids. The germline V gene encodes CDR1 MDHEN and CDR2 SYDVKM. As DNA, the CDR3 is TGTGCCAGCAGTCCAGCCAGCGGGGGGGCCAATGAGCAGTTCATC. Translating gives CASSPASGGANEQFI.

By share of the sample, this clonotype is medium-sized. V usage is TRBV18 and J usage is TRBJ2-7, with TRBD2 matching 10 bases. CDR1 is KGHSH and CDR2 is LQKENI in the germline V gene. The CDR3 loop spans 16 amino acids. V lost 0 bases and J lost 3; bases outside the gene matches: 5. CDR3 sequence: CASSPPGLAGDYEQYF. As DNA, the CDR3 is TGTGCCAGCTCACCACCCGGGCTAGCGGGGGACTACGAGCAGTACTTC. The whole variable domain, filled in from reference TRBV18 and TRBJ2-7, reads NAGVMQNPRHLVRRRGQEARLRCSPMKGHSHVYWYRQLPEEGLKFMVYLQKENIIDESGMPKERFSAEFPKEGPSILRIQQVVRGDSAAYFCASSPPGLAGDYEQYFGPGTRLTVT.

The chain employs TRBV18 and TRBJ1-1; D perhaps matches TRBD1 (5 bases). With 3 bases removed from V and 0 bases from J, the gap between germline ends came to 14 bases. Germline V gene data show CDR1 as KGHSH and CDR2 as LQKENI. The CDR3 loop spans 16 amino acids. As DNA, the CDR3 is TGTGCCAGCTCACCTCTAAGGGGCTCCATGAACACTGAAGCTTTCTTT. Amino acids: CASSPLRGSMNTEAFF.

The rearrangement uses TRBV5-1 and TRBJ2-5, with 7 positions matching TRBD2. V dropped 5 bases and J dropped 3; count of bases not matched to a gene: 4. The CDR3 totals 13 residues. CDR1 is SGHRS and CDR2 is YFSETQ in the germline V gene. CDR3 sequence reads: CASRELAEETQYF. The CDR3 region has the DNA TGCGCCAGCAGGGAGCTAGCGGAAGAGACCCAGTACTTC.

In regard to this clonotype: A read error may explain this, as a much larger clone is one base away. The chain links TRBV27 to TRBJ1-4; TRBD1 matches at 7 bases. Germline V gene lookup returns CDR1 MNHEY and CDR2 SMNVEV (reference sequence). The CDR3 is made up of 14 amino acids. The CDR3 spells CASSHDRESEKLLF. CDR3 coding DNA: TGTGCCAGCAGCCACGACAGGGAGAGTGAAAAACTGCTTTTT.

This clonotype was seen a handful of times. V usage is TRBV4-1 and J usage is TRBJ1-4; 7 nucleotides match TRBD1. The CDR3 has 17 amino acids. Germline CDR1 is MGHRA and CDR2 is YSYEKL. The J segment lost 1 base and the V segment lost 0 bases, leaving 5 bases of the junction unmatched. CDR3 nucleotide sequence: TGCGCCAGCAGCCAAGATGGTAGGGGGCGAACTAATGAAAAACTGTTTTTT. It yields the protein CASSQDGRGRTNEKLFF.

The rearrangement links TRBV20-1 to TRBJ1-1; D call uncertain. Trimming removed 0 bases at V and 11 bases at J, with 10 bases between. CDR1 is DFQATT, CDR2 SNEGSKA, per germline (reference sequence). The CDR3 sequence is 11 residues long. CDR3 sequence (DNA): TGCAGTGCTAGAGAGAACAGAGCGGCTTTCTTT. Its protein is CSARENRAAFF.

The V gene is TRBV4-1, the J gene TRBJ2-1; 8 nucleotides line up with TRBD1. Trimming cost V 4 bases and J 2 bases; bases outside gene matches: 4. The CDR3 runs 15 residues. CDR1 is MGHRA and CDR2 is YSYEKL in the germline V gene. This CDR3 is CASSRSGGAYNEQFF. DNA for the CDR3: TGCGCCAGCAGCCGTTCAGGGGGCGCCTACAATGAGCAGTTCTTC.

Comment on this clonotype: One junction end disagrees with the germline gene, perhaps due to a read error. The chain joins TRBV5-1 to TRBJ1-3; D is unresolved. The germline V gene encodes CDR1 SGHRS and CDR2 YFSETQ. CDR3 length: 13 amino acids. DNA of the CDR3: TGCGCCAGCAGCTTCAACATTGGAAACACCACATATTTT. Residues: CASSFNIGNTTYF.

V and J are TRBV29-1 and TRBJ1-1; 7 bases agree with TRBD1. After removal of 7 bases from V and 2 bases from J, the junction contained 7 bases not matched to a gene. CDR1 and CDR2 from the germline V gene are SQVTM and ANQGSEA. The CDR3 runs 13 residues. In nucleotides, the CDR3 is TGCAGCGGACGGGGACAGACAAACACTGAAGCTTTCTTT. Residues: CSGRGQTNTEAFF.

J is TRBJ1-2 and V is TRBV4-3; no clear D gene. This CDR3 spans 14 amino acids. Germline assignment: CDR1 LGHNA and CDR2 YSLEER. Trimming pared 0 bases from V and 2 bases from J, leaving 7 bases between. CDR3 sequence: CASSQESVNYGYTF. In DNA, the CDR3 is TGCGCCAGCAGCCAAGAATCTGTGAACTATGGCTACACCTTC.

The CDR3 is CASRRQGQTEAFF. The CDR3 DNA reads as TGTGCCAGCAGGAGACAGGGGCAAACTGAAGCTTTCTTT. This sequence joins TRBV25-1 and TRBJ1-1; TRBD1 agrees at 8 bases. The CDR3 is made up of 13 amino acids. V was clipped by 6 bases and J by 5 bases; unmatched bases: 5. The germline V gene encodes CDR1 MGHDK and CDR2 SYGVNS.

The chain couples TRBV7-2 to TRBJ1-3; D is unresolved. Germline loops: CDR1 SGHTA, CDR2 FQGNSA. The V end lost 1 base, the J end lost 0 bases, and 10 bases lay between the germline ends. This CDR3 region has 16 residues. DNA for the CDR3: TGTGCCAGCAGCTTAGGGCTCCCGAGCTCTGGAAACACCATATATTTT. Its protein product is CASSLGLPSSGNTIYF.

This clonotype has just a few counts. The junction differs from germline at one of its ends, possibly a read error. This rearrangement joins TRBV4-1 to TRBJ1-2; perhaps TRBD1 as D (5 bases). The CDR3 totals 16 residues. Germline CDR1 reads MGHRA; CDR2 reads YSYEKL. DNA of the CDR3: TGCGCCAGCAGACAAGATAGGCGAGGGGAAGTAAATGGCTACACCTTC. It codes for CASRQDRRGEVNGYTF.

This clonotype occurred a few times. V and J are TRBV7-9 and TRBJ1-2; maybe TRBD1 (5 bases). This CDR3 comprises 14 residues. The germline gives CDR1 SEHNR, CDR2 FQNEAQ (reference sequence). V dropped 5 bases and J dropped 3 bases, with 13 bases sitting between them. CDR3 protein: CASSPDRLDYGYTF. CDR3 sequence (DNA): TGTGCCAGCAGCCCCGACAGACTGGACTATGGCTACACCTTC.